A selection of T cell receptor beta chains follows, all from one sample in a study of beta chain features in type 1 diabetes. Repertoires were generated with immunoSEQ multiplex PCR, while TCRdb's copy carries only in-frame clones and drops some. This table has more than 300,000 clones, roughly 12% appearing once. The sample comprised naive CD4+ T cells from blood. These receptors all stem from a man younger than 35 in good health. Each CDR3 is given with its conserved first and last residue. The D gene is left open where the match is weak. Only some rows state a clone size, as once, few, many or a class for expanded clones.

>15|TRBJ2-3|TRBV7-3|NA|TRBD2
TGTGCCAGCAGAGTCAGCGGGACGCCCACAGATACGCAGTATTTT
CASRVSGTPTDTQYF
>13|TRBJ1-1|TRBV19|few|NA
TGTGCCAGTAGCACACACCTGAACACTGAAGCTTTCTTT
CASSTHLNTEAFF
>15|TRBJ1-5|TRBV10-2|NA|NA
TGCGCCAGCACCTATTCGGGGGGTGGTAATCAGCCCCAGCATTTT
CASTYSGGGNQPQHF
>14|TRBJ1-1|TRBV27|NA|TRBD1
TGTGCCAGCAGTAACCGGGACAGGGTCACTGAAGCTTTCTTT
CASSNRDRVTEAFF
>16|TRBJ2-5|TRBV19|NA|TRBD1
TGTGCCAGTAGTATAGTATTTACAGGGGGAAAAGAGACCCAGTACTTC
CASSIVFTGGKETQYF
>17|TRBJ2-3|TRBV7-9|NA|TRBD2
TGTGCCAGCAGCTTCAGACGCCTAGCGGGGGTGACAGATACGCAGTATTTT
CASSFRRLAGVTDTQYF
>16|TRBJ1-1|TRBV5-6|NA|TRBD1
TGTGCCAGCAGCTCTAAGTATCGGACAGGGAGGACTGAAGCTTTCTTT
CASSSKYRTGRTEAFF
>14|TRBJ2-7|TRBV7-2|few|NA
TGTGCCAGCAGCTTAGCGGGCTCAGGATACGAGCAGTACTTC
CASSLAGSGYEQYF
>16|TRBJ2-7|TRBV7-9|few|TRBD1
TGTGCCAGCAGCGCGTCCAGGGGGAAGGGGATTAACGAGCAGTACTTC
CASSASRGKGINEQYF
>13|TRBJ1-1|TRBV18|few|TRBD1
TGTGCCAGCAGGGGACAGGTGAACACTGAAGCTTTCTTT
CASRGQVNTEAFF
>15|TRBJ2-4|TRBV4-3|NA|TRBD2
TGCGCCAGCAGCCAAGTGGGTAGCGGGAGTGACATTCAGTACTTC
CASSQVGSGSDIQYF
>13|TRBJ2-3|TRBV2|few|TRBD2
TGTGCCAGCACCCCCCCTAGCGGCGATACGCAGTATTTT
CASTPPSGDTQYF
>12|TRBJ2-1|TRBV6-5|few|NA
TGTGCCAGCAGCCGCGGACTGCACGAGCAGTTCTTC
CASSRGLHEQFF
>16|TRBJ2-3|TRBV7-2|NA|TRBD2
TGTGCCAGCAGCTTCCTTAGCGGGAGCGACACAGATACGCAGTATTTT
CASSFLSGSDTDTQYF
>12|TRBJ1-2|TRBV30|NA|NA
TGTGCCTGGAGCCACTCTACCTATGGCTACACCTTC
CAWSHSTYGYTF
>13|TRBJ2-7|TRBV30|few|NA
TGTGCCTGGACTCGAGTACTCGCCTACGAGCAGTACTTC
CAWTRVLAYEQYF
>15|TRBJ1-2|TRBV27|NA|TRBD1
TGTGCCAGCAGTTTCCTGATGTCGCAGGGGGATGGCTACACCTTC
CASSFLMSQGDGYTF
>14|TRBJ2-7|TRBV19|NA|NA
TGTGCCAGTAGCTATGACAGGAATTCCTACGAGCAGTACTTC
CASSYDRNSYEQYF
>12|TRBJ2-1|TRBV19|NA|NA
TGTGCCACCTCAGGGGCCTACAATGAGCAGTTCTTC
CATSGAYNEQFF
>14|TRBJ2-7|TRBV4-3|NA|NA
TGCGCCAGCAGCCCGGGGGTCTTGGCCTACGAGCAGTACTTC
CASSPGVLAYEQYF
>18|TRBJ2-7|TRBV15|NA|TRBD1
TGTGCCACCAGCCCGATCGGAAGGGCACCGGGACAGGGCTACGAGCAGTACTTC
CATSPIGRAPGQGYEQYF
>16|TRBJ1-6|TRBV15|NA|NA
TGTGCCACCAGCAGAGATCCCCCTGGAGGGAATTCACCCCTCCACTTT
CATSRDPPGGNSPLHF
>18|TRBJ2-7|TRBV27|NA|TRBD2
TGTGCCAGCAGTTTCCCCCTGCTTCGGACTAGCGGAGCGTACGAGCAGTACTTC
CASSFPLLRTSGAYEQYF
>15|TRBJ1-4|TRBV7-6|NA|TRBD1
TGTGCCAGCAGCTCCATTCGGACAGGGCTCGAAAAACTGTTTTTT
CASSSIRTGLEKLFF
>15|TRBJ2-7|TRBV5-4|NA|NA
TGTGCCAGCAGCCCATTCCGGGGGGACACCTACGAGCAGTACTTC
CASSPFRGDTYEQYF
>15|TRBJ2-1|TRBV27|few|TRBD2
TGTGCCAGCAGTTTACTAGCGGGGGGGTACAATGAGCAGTTCTTC
CASSLLAGGYNEQFF
>16|TRBJ2-1|TRBV5-6|NA|TRBD2
TGTGCCAGCAGCCGACTAGCGGGAGCGGGTGGGAATGAGCAGTTCTTC
CASSRLAGAGGNEQFF
>12|TRBJ2-7|TRBV29-1|few|NA
TGCAGCGTTGAGGGAGAGACCTACGAGCAGTACTTC
CSVEGETYEQYF
>11|TRBJ1-2|TRBV6-1|NA|NA
TGTGCCAGCAGGTTCCCCGATGGCTACACCTTC
CASRFPDGYTF
>17|TRBJ2-2|TRBV4-2|NA|NA
TGTGCCAGCAGCCACCCTACCGGGACACAGAACACCGGGGAGCTGTCTTTT
CASSHPTGTQNTGELSF
>15|TRBJ1-4|TRBV28|NA|TRBD1
TGTGCCAGCAGTGCTCCCGGGACAGGGGAGGAAAAACTGTTTTTT
CASSAPGTGEEKLFF
>14|TRBJ2-3|TRBV5-4|few|NA
TGTGCCAGCAGCTTGGGGCACAGCACAGATACGCAGTATTTT
CASSLGHSTDTQYF
>14|TRBJ2-7|TRBV28|NA|TRBD2
TGTGCCAGCAGTTTTGGTGGGAGGGCTTACGAGCAGTACTTC
CASSFGGRAYEQYF
>16|TRBJ1-4|TRBV19|NA|NA
TGTGCCAGTAGTATTTTCGGACAAGCCTCAAATGAAAAACTGTTTTTT
CASSIFGQASNEKLFF
>13|TRBJ2-7|TRBV5-1|NA|TRBD1
TGCGCCAGCAGCTTGGACAGGGGCTACGAGCAGTACTTC
CASSLDRGYEQYF
>13|TRBJ2-7|TRBV7-2|NA|NA
TGTGCCAGCAGCGCGGGGCCCCAATTCGAGCAGTACTTC
CASSAGPQFEQYF
>11|TRBJ2-7|TRBV6-5|few|NA
TGTGCCATTTCAGCTGGGCACGAGCAGTACTTC
CAISAGHEQYF
>12|TRBJ2-7|TRBV19|few|NA
TGTGCCAGTAGCGGACTCTCCTACGAGCAGTACTTC
CASSGLSYEQYF
>13|TRBJ1-1|TRBV7-9|NA|NA
TGTGCCAGCAGCTTATTCCGTGACACTGAAGCTTTCTTT
CASSLFRDTEAFF
>14|TRBJ2-1|TRBV2|NA|NA
TGTGCCAGCAGGGAAGAGAGCTCCTACAATGAGCAGTTCTTC
CASREESSYNEQFF
>13|TRBJ2-3|TRBV7-9|NA|NA
TGTGCCAGCAGCTCACTCCGCACAGATACGCAGTATTTT
CASSSLRTDTQYF
>17|TRBJ1-1|TRBV5-1|NA|NA
TGCGCCAGCAGCTTGTACCAGGGGAGTTCTGTGAACACTGAAGCTTTCTTT
CASSLYQGSSVNTEAFF
>16|TRBJ2-1|TRBV25-1|NA|TRBD2
TGTGCCAGCAGTCCCCTCCTAGCGGGAGCTATTGATGAGCAGTTCTTC
CASSPLLAGAIDEQFF
>16|TRBJ2-1|TRBV6-5|NA|TRBD1
TGTGCCAGCAGTTCCCGGGGACAGGGTAACAGGGATGAGCAGTTCTTC
CASSSRGQGNRDEQFF